These T cell receptor beta chains were read from a single sample in a study of read filtering for tumor transcriptome and immune sequencing. TCRdb re-derived calls from the reads in MiXCR, one entry per CDR3 protein. This sample carries 39,000 or so distinct CDR3 sequences, more than 13% of them seen once, and the ten largest clones take roughly 6.4%. Sequencing was performed on a population of CD138-negative cells sorted from bone marrow. Receptors were obtained from a donor aged 40 or older with multiple myeloma. CDR3s include the opening cysteine and the closing phenylalanine or tryptophan. The D gene is left open where the match is weak. Expanded clones get a size class; other rows say once, few or many, or leave the size out.

v_gene: TRBV7-9
abundance: many
d_gene: TRBD1
j_gene: TRBJ1-1
CDR3aa: CASSGDRVYKAFF
CDR3nt: TGTGCCAGCAGCGGGGACAGGGTTTATAAAGCTTTCTTT

v_gene: TRBV7-9
abundance: NA
d_gene: TRBD2
j_gene: TRBJ2-4
CDR3aa: CASSRVGASGGKNIQYF
CDR3nt: TGTGCCAGCAGCAGAGTTGGAGCTAGCGGGGGCAAAAACATTCAGTACTTC

v_gene: TRBV24-1
abundance: many
d_gene: NA
j_gene: TRBJ2-3
CDR3aa: CATSVRSRAEATQYF
CDR3nt: TGTGCCACCAGTGTAAGATCTCGGGCGGAGGCTACGCAGTATTTT

v_gene: TRBV6-5
abundance: many
d_gene: TRBD2
j_gene: TRBJ2-1
CDR3aa: CASSPVGLAGIDEQFF
CDR3nt: TGTGCCAGCAGCCCTGTCGGACTAGCGGGGATAGATGAGCAGTTCTTC

v_gene: TRBV14
abundance: many
d_gene: NA
j_gene: TRBJ1-1
CDR3aa: CASSHEGNTEAFF
CDR3nt: TGTGCCAGCAGCCATGAGGGGAACACTGAAGCTTTCTTT

v_gene: TRBV7-2
abundance: many
d_gene: NA
j_gene: TRBJ2-2
CDR3aa: CASSLDQGNTGELFF
CDR3nt: TGTGCCAGCAGCTTAGATCAGGGAAACACCGGGGAGCTGTTTTTT

v_gene: TRBV10-3
abundance: many
d_gene: NA
j_gene: TRBJ2-3
CDR3aa: CAISELPRDTQYF
CDR3nt: TGTGCCATCAGTGAACTGCCTCGCGATACGCAGTATTTT

v_gene: TRBV11-2
abundance: NA
d_gene: TRBD2
j_gene: TRBJ2-1
CDR3aa: CASSPTSGAAYNEQFF
CDR3nt: TGTGCCAGCAGCCCGACTAGCGGGGCAGCTTACAATGAGCAGTTCTTC

v_gene: TRBV12-3/TRBV12-4
abundance: many
d_gene: TRBD2
j_gene: TRBJ2-6
CDR3aa: CASILKTSGRVGANVLTF
CDR3nt: TGTGCCAGCATCCTAAAGACTAGCGGGAGGGTAGGGGCCAACGTCCTGACTTTC

v_gene: TRBV5-1
abundance: NA
d_gene: TRBD2
j_gene: TRBJ2-3
CDR3aa: CASSLRLAGSTDTQYF
CDR3nt: TGCGCCAGCAGCCTCAGACTAGCGGGGAGCACAGATACGCAGTATTTT

v_gene: TRBV10-3
abundance: few
d_gene: NA
j_gene: TRBJ1-1
CDR3aa: CAIRTVTGGYTEAFF
CDR3nt: TGTGCCATCAGGACCGTGACGGGAGGGTACACTGAAGCTTTCTTT

v_gene: TRBV11-2
abundance: many
d_gene: NA
j_gene: TRBJ2-5
CDR3aa: CASSFQYQETQYF
CDR3nt: TGTGCCAGCAGCTTTCAGTACCAAGAGACCCAGTACTTC

v_gene: TRBV20-1
abundance: many
d_gene: NA
j_gene: TRBJ2-7
CDR3aa: CSARPTGAWGAEQYF
CDR3nt: TGCAGTGCTAGACCTACCGGGGCGTGGGGCGCCGAGCAGTACTTC

v_gene: TRBV10-3
abundance: large
d_gene: TRBD1
j_gene: TRBJ1-4
CDR3aa: CATTGTGDEKLFF
CDR3nt: TGTGCCACTACCGGGACAGGGGATGAAAAACTGTTTTTT

v_gene: TRBV12-3/TRBV12-4
abundance: many
d_gene: NA
j_gene: TRBJ1-5
CDR3aa: CASRKGTLSNQPQHF
CDR3nt: TGTGCCAGCAGGAAAGGGACACTTAGCAATCAGCCCCAGCATTTT

v_gene: TRBV29-1
abundance: many
d_gene: NA
j_gene: TRBJ1-4
CDR3aa: CSVAPTRAEKLFF
CDR3nt: TGCAGCGTTGCCCCGACCAGGGCGGAAAAACTGTTTTTT

v_gene: TRBV5-1
abundance: few
d_gene: NA
j_gene: TRBJ1-1
CDR3aa: CASSLETGREAFF
CDR3nt: TGCGCCAGCAGCTTGGAAACAGGGAGAGAAGCTTTCTTT

v_gene: TRBV20-1
abundance: many
d_gene: NA
j_gene: TRBJ1-5
CDR3aa: CSARGTLDGQPQHF
CDR3nt: TGCAGTGCTAGGGGAACATTGGACGGTCAGCCCCAGCATTTT

v_gene: TRBV6-1
abundance: many
d_gene: NA
j_gene: TRBJ1-5
CDR3aa: CASLRGVGGNQPQHF
CDR3nt: TGTGCCAGCCTAAGGGGGGTCGGGGGCAATCAGCCCCAGCATTTT

v_gene: TRBV7-8
abundance: NA
d_gene: NA
j_gene: TRBJ1-6
CDR3aa: CASSLHLSGSPLHF
CDR3nt: TGTGCCAGCAGCTTACACCTATCGGGTTCACCCCTCCACTTT

v_gene: TRBV7-2
abundance: NA
d_gene: NA
j_gene: TRBJ2-3
CDR3aa: CASSLGWGDTDTQCF
CDR3nt: TGTGCCAGCAGCTTAGGTTGGGGGGATACAGATACGCAGTGTTTT

v_gene: TRBV29-1
abundance: many
d_gene: TRBD1
j_gene: TRBJ1-1
CDR3aa: CSAPSGGLDMSFF
CDR3nt: TGCAGCGCCCCTTCAGGGGGCCTGGACATGTCTTTCTTT

v_gene: TRBV12-3/TRBV12-4
abundance: NA
d_gene: NA
j_gene: TRBJ1-3
CDR3aa: CASSSSGGNTIYF
CDR3nt: TGTGCCAGCAGTTCCTCAGGGGGAAACACCATATATTTT

v_gene: TRBV12-3/TRBV12-4
abundance: many
d_gene: NA
j_gene: TRBJ2-6
CDR3aa: CASSWGAGANVLTF
CDR3nt: TGTGCCAGCAGCTGGGGGGCTGGGGCCAACGTCCTGACTTTC

v_gene: TRBV4-1
abundance: many
d_gene: NA
j_gene: TRBJ2-1
CDR3aa: CASTLGRGPSPYEQFF
CDR3nt: TGCGCCAGCACCCTCGGCCGAGGGCCATCGCCGTATGAGCAGTTCTTC

v_gene: TRBV5-1
abundance: medium-sized
d_gene: TRBD2
j_gene: TRBJ2-1
CDR3aa: CASSLRGRGNEQFF
CDR3nt: TGTGCCAGCAGCTTACGAGGGAGGGGCAATGAGCAGTTCTTC

v_gene: TRBV5-1
abundance: many
d_gene: NA
j_gene: TRBJ2-2
CDR3aa: CASSSPLTALLTEAGELFF
CDR3nt: TGCGCCAGCAGCTCGCCCCTGACAGCCCTCCTAACGGAGGCCGGGGAGCTGTTTTTT

v_gene: TRBV7-2
abundance: many
d_gene: TRBD1
j_gene: TRBJ1-2
CDR3aa: CASSYSWGQGAGYTF
CDR3nt: TGTGCCAGCAGCTACTCCTGGGGACAGGGGGCGGGCTACACCTTC

v_gene: TRBV6-1
abundance: many
d_gene: NA
j_gene: TRBJ1-3
CDR3aa: CASSGRGFDTIYF
CDR3nt: TGTGCCAGCAGCGGCAGGGGTTTCGACACCATATATTTT

v_gene: TRBV5-1
abundance: many
d_gene: NA
j_gene: TRBJ2-7
CDR3aa: CASSLLGGDHEQYF
CDR3nt: TGCGCCAGCAGCCTCCTAGGGGGGGACCACGAGCAGTACTTC

v_gene: TRBV6-6
abundance: many
d_gene: TRBD1
j_gene: TRBJ1-1
CDR3aa: CASSRQGRTEAFF
CDR3nt: TGTGCCAGCAGTCGACAGGGGAGGACTGAAGCTTTCTTT

v_gene: TRBV19
abundance: many
d_gene: NA
j_gene: TRBJ1-5
CDR3aa: CASSRVSNQPQHF
CDR3nt: TGTGCCAGTAGTAGGGTCTCCAATCAGCCCCAGCATTTT

v_gene: TRBV6-2/TRBV6-3
abundance: NA
d_gene: TRBD1
j_gene: TRBJ2-1
CDR3aa: CASSPDRAYNEQFF
CDR3nt: TGTGCCAGCAGTCCCGACAGGGCTTACAATGAGCAGTTCTTC

v_gene: TRBV29-1
abundance: many
d_gene: TRBD2
j_gene: TRBJ2-1
CDR3aa: CSVFSSGSYNEQFF
CDR3nt: TGCAGCGTTTTTTCTAGCGGCTCCTACAATGAGCAGTTCTTC

v_gene: TRBV10-3
abundance: many
d_gene: TRBD2
j_gene: TRBJ2-1
CDR3aa: CAIRPGLAGDTHNEQFF
CDR3nt: TGTGCCATCAGACCGGGACTAGCGGGAGATACCCACAATGAGCAGTTCTTC

v_gene: TRBV7-9
abundance: many
d_gene: TRBD1
j_gene: TRBJ1-1
CDR3aa: CASRDKTGVTEAFF
CDR3nt: TGTGCCAGCAGGGACAAGACAGGGGTCACTGAAGCTTTCTTT

v_gene: TRBV10-1
abundance: many
d_gene: NA
j_gene: TRBJ1-1
CDR3aa: CASSLGRANTEAFF
CDR3nt: TGCGCCAGCAGTCTAGGACGGGCGAACACTGAAGCTTTCTTT

v_gene: TRBV3-1
abundance: many
d_gene: TRBD1
j_gene: TRBJ1-5
CDR3aa: CASSPTGGQPQHF
CDR3nt: TGTGCCAGCAGCCCGACAGGGGGTCAGCCCCAGCATTTT

v_gene: TRBV21-1
abundance: many
d_gene: NA
j_gene: TRBJ1-1
CDR3aa: CASSPGGTGTEAFF
CDR3nt: TGTGCCAGCAGCCCGGGGGGGACGGGCACTGAAGCTTTCTTT

v_gene: TRBV2
abundance: many
d_gene: NA
j_gene: TRBJ1-4
CDR3aa: CASSEKRAEGEKLFF
CDR3nt: TGTGCCAGCAGTGAAAAGAGGGCCGAGGGAGAAAAACTGTTTTTT